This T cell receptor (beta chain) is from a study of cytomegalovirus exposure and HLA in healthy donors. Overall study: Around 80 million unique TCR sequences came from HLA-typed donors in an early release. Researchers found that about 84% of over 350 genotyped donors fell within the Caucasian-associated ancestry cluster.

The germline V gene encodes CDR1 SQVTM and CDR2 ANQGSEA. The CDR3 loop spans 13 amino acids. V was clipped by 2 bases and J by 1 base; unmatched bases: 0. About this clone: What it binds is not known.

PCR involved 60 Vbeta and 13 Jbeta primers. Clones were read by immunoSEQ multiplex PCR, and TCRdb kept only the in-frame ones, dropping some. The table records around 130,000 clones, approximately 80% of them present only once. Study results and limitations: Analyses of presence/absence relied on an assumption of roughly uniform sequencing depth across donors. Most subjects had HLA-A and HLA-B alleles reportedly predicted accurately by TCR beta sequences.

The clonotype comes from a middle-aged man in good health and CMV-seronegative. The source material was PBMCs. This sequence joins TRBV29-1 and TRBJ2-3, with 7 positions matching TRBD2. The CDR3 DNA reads TGCAGCGTTGAACTAGCGGGCACAGATACGCAGTATTTT. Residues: CSVELAGTDTQYF.